This TCR beta chain stems from a study of T cell changes during pregnancy in multiple sclerosis. Data came from immunoSEQ multiplex PCR; TCRdb stores just in-frame clones and leaves some out. The sample lists about 69,000 clones; over 80% were seen once. The sample was peripheral blood, taken in the third trimester of pregnancy. This receptor was taken from a female donor in good health, enrolled as a control in a pregnancy study.

The DNA of the CDR3 is TGTGCCAGCAGTGAATACTCACACGCTTTTTCTAGCACAGATACGCAGTATTTT. Its translation: CASSEYSHAFSSTDTQYF. The chain links TRBV25-1 to TRBJ2-3; D unclear. V was shortened by 0 bases and J by 0 bases, with 16 bases between the two germline ends. The germline gives CDR1 MGHDK, CDR2 SYGVNS. There are 18 residues in the CDR3. Variable domain in full (rest from reference TRBV25-1 and TRBJ2-3): EADIYQTPRYLVIGTGKKITLECSQTMGHDKMYWYQQDPGMELHLIHYSYGVNSTEKGDLSSESTVSRIRTEHFPLTLESARPSHTSQYLCASSEYSHAFSSTDTQYFGPGTRLTVL.